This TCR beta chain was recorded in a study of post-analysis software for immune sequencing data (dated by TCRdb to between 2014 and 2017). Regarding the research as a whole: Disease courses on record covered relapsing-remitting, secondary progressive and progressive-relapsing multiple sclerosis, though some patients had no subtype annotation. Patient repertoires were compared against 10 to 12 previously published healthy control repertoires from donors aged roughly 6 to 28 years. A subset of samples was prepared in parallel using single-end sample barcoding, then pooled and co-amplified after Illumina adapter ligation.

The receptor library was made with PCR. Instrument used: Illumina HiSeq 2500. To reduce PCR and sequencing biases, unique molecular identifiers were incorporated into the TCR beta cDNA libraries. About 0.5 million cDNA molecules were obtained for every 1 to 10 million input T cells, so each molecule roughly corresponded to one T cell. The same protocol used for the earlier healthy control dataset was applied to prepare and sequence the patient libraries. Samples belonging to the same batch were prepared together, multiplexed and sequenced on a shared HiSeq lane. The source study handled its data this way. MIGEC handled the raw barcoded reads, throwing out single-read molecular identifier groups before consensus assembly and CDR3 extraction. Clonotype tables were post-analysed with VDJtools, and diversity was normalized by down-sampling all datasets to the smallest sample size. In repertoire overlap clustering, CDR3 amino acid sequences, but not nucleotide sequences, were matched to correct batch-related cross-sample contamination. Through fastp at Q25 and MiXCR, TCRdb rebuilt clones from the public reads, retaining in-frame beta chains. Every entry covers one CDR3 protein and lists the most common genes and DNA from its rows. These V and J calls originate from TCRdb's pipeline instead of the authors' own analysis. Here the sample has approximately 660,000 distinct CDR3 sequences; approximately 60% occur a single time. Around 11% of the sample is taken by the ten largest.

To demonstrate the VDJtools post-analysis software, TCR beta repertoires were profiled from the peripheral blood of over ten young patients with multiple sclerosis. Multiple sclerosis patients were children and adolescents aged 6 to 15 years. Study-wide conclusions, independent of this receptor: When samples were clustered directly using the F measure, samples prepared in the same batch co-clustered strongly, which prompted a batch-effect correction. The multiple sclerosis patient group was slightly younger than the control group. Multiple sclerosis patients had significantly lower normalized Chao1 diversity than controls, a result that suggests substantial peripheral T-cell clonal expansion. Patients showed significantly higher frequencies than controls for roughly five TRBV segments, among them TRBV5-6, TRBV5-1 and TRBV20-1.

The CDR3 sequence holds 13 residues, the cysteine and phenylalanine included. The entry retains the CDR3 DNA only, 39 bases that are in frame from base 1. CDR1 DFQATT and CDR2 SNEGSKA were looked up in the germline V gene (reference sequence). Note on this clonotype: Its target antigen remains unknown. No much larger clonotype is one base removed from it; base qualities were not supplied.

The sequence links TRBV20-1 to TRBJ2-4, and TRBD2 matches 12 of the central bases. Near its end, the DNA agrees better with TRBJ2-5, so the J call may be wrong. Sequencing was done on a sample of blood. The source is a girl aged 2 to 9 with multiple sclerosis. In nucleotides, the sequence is TGCAGTGCTAGGACTAGCGGGGGAGAGACCCAGTACTTC. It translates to CSARTSGGETQYF.